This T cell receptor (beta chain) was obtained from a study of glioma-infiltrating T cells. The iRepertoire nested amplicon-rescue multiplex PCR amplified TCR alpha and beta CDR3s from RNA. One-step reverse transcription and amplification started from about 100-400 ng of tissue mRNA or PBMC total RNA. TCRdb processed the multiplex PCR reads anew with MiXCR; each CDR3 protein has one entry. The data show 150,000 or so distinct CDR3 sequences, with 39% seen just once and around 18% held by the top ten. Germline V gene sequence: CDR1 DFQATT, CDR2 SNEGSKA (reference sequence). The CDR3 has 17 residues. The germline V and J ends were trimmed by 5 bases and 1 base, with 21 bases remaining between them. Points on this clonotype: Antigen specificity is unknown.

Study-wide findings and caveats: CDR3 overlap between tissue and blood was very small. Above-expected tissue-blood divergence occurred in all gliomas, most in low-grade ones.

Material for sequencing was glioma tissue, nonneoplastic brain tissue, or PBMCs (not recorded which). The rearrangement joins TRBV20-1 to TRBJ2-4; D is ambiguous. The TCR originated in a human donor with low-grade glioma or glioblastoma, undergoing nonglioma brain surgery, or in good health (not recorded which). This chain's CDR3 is CSALPDLLWRAKNIQYF. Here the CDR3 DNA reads TGCAGTGCTCTCCCGGACCTCCTGTGGCGTGCCAAAAACATTCAGTACTTC.